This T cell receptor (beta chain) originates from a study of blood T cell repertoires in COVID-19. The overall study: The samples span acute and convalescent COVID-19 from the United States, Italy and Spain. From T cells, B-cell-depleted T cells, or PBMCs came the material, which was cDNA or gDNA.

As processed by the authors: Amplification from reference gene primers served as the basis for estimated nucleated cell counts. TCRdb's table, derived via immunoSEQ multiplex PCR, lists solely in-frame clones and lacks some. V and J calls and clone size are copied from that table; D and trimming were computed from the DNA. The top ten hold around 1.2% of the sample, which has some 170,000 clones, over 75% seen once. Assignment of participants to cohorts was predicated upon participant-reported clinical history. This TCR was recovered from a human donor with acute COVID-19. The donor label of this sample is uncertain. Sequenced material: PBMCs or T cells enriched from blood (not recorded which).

DNA for the CDR3: TGCAGCGTTGAGCGGGTTGCCTATGGCTACACCTTC. This gives the protein CSVERVAYGYTF. The chain links TRBV29-1 to TRBJ1-2; D unresolved. Germline CDR1 reads SQVTM; CDR2 reads ANQGSEA. CDR3 length: 12 amino acids. Between the trimmed V and J ends, which lost 3 bases and 4 bases, there was a span of 9 bases.